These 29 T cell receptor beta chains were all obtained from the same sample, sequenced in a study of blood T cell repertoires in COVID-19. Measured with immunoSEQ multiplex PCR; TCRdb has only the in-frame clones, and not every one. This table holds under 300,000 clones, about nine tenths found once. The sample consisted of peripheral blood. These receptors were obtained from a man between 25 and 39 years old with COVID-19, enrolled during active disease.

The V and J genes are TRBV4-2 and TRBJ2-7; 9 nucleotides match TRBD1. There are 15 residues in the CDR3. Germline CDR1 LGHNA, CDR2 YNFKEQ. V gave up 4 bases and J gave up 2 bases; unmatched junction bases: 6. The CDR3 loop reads CASSLTGTGTYEQYF. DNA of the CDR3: TGTGCCAGCAGCCTAACCGGGACAGGGACCTACGAGCAGTACTTC.

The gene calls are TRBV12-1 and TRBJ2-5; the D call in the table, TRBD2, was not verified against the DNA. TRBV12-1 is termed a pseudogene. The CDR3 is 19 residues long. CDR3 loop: CASSFCGRLASGGAETQYF. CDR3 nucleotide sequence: TGTGCCAGCAGCTTTTGCGGCCGCTTGGCCAGCGGGGGAGCAGAGACCCAGTACTTC.

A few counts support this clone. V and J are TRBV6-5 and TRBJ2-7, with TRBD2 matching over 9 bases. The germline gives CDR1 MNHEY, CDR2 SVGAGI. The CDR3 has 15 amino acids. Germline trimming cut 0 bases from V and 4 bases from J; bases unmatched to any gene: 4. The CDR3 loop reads CASSYSRGGVYEQYF. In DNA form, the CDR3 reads TGTGCCAGCAGTTACTCTCGCGGGGGGGTATACGAGCAGTACTTC.

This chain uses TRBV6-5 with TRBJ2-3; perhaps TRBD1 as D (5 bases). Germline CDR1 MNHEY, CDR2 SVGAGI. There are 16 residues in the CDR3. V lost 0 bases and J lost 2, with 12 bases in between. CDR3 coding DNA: TGTGCCAGCAGTTACTCGGGGCGGTCAGCCACAGATACGCAGTATTTT. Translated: CASSYSGRSATDTQYF.

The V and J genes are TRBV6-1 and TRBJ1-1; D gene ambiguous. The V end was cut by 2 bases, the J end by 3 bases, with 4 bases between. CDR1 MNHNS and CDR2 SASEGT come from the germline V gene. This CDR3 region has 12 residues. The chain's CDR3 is CASSEPDTEAFF. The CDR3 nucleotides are TGTGCCAGCAGTGAACCGGACACTGAAGCTTTCTTT.

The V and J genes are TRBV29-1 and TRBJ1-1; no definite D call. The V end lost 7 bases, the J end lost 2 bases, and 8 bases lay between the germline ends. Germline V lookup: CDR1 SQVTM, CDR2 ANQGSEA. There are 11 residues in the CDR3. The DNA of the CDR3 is TGCAGCGACTCCTCAAACACTGAAGCTTTCTTT. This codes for CSDSSNTEAFF.

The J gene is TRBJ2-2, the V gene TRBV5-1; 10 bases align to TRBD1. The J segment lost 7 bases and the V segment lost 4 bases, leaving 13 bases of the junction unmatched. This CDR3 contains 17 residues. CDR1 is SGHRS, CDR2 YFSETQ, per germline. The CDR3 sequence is CASSPSGTGVLIGELFF. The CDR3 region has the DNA TGCGCCAGCAGCCCCTCGGGGACAGGGGTTTTAATCGGGGAGCTGTTTTTT. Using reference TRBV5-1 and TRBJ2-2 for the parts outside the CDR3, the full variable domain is KAGVTQTPRYLIKTRGQQVTLSCSPISGHRSVSWYQQTPGQGLQFLFEYFSETQRNKGNFPGRFSGRQFSNSRSEMNVSTLELGDSALYLCASSPSGTGVLIGELFFGEGSRLTVL.

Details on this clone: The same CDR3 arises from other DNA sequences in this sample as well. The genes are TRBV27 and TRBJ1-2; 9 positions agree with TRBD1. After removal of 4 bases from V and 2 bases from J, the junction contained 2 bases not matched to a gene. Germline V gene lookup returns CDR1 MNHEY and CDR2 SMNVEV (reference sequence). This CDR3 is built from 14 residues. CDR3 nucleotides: TGTGCCAGCAGTTCCGGACAGGGGAACTATGGCTACACCTTC. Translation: CASSSGQGNYGYTF.

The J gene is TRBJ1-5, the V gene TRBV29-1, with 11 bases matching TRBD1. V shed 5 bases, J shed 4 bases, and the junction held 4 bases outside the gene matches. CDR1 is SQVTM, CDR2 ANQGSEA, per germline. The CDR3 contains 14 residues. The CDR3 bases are TGCAGCGTTCGGGACAGGGGGTATAATCAGCCCCAGCATTTT. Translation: CSVRDRGYNQPQHF.

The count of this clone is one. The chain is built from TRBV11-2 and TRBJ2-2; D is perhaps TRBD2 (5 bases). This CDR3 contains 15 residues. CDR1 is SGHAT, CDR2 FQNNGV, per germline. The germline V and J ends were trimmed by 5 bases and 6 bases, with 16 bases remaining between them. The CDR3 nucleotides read TGTGCCAGCAGCCCGGGGAGCCCGAAGGCCGGGGAGCTGTTTTTT. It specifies CASSPGSPKAGELFF.

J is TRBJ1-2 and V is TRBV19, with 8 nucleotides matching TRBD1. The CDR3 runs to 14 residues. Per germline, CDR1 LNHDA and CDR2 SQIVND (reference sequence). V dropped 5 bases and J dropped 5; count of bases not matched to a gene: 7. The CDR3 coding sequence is TGTGCCAGTAGTTCCTCGGACAGGGCATATGGCTACACCTTC. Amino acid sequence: CASSSSDRAYGYTF.

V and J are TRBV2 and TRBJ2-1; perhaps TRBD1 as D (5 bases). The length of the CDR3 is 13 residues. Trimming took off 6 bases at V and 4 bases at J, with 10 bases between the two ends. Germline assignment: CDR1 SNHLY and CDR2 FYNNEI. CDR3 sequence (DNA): TGTGCCAGCAGAGGGGAAAGGTACAATGAGCAGTTCTTC. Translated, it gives CASRGERYNEQFF.

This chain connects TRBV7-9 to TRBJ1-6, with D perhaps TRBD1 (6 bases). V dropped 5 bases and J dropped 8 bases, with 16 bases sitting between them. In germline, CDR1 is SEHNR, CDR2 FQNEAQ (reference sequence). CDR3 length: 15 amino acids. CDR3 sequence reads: CASSPTGTRDSPLHF. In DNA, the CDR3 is TGTGCCAGCAGCCCCACCGGGACAAGGGATTCACCCCTCCACTTT. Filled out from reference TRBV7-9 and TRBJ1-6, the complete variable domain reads DTGVSQNPRHKITKRGQNVTFRCDPISEHNRLYWYRQTLGQGPEFLTYFQNEAQLEKSRLLSDRFSAERPKGSFSTLEIQRTEQGDSAMYLCASSPTGTRDSPLHFGNGTRLTVT.

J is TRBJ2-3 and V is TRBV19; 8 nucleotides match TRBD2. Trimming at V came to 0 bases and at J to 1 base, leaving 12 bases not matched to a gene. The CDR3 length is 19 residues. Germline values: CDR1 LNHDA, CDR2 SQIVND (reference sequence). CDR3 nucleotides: TGTGCCAGTAGTATAGAATCGAGCGGGGGCCTTACCGGCACAGATACGCAGTATTTT. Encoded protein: CASSIESSGGLTGTDTQYF.

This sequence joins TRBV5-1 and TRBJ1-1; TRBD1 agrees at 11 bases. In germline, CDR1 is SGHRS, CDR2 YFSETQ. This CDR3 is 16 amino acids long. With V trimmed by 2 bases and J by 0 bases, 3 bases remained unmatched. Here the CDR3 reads CASSFRDRGMNTEAFF. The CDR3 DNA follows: TGCGCCAGCAGCTTCCGGGACAGGGGGATGAACACTGAAGCTTTCTTT.

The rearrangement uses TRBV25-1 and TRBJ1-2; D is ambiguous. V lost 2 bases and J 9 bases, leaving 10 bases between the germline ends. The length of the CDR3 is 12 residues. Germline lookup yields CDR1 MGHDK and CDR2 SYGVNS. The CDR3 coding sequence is TGTGCCAGCAGTGAACTCGGACTAAGCTACACCTTC. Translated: CASSELGLSYTF.

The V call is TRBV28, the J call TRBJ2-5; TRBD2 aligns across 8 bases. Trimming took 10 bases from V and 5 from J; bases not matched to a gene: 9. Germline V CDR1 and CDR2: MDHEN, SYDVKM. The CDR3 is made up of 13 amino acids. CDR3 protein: CATYSTSVETQYF. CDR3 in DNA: TGTGCCACTTACTCGACTAGCGTGGAGACCCAGTACTTC.

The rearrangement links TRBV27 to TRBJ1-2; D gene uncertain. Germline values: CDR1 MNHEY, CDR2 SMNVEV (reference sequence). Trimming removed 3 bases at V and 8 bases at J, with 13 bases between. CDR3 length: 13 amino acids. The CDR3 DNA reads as TGTGCCAGCAGTTTCCGGGATTTTGGCGGCTACACCTTC. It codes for CASSFRDFGGYTF.

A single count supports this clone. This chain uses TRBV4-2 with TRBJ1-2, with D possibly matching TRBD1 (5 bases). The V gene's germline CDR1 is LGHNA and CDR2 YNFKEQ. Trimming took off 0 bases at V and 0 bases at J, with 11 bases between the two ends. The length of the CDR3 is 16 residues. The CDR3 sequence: CASSQDAGGSNYGYTF. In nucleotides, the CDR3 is TGTGCCAGCAGCCAAGACGCGGGGGGTTCTAACTATGGCTACACCTTC.

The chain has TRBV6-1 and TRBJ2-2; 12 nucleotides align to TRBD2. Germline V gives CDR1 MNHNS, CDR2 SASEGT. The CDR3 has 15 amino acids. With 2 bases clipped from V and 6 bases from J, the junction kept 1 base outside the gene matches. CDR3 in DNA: TGTGCCAGCAGTGAACTAGCGGGGGGGCCCGGGGAGCTGTTTTTT. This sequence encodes CASSELAGGPGELFF.

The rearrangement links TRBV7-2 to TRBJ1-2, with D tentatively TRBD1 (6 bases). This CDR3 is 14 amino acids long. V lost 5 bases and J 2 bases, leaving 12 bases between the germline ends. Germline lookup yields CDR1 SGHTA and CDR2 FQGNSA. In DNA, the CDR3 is TGTGCCAGCAGCGACGGCAGGGGCAACTATGGCTACACCTTC. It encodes CASSDGRGNYGYTF. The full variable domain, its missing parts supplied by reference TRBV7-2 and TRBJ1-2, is GAGVSQSPSNKVTEKGKDVELRCDPISGHTALYWYRQSLGQGLEFLIYFQGNSAPDKSGLPSDRFSAERTGGSVSTLTIQRTQQEDSAVYLCASSDGRGNYGYTFGSGTRLTVV.

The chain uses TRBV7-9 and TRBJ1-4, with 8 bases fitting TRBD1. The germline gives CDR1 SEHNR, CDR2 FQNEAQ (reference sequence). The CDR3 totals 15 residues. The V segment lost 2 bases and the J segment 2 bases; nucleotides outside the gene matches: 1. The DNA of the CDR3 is TGTGCCAGCAGCTTACAGGGGGCGACTAATGAAAAACTGTTTTTT. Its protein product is CASSLQGATNEKLFF.

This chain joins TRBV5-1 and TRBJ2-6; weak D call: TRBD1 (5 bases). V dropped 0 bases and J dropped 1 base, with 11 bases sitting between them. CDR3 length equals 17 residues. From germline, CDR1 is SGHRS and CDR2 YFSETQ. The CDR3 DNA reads TGCGCCAGCAGCTTGGCCGGCAGGGCATCTGGGGCCAACGTCCTGACTTTC. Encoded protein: CASSLAGRASGANVLTF.

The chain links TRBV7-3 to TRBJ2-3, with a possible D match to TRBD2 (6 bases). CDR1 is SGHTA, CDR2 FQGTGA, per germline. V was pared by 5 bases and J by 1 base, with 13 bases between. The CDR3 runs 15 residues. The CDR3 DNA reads TGTGCCAGCAGCCCAGATAGCGGCGGCACAGATACGCAGTATTTT. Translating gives CASSPDSGGTDTQYF.

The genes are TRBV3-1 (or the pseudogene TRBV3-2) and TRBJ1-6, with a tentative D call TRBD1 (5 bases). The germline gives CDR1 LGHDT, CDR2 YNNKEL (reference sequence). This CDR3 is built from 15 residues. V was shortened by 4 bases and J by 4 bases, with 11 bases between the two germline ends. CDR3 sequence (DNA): TGTGCCAGCAGCCTTAGAGACAGATATAATTCACCCCTCCACTTT. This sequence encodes CASSLRDRYNSPLHF.

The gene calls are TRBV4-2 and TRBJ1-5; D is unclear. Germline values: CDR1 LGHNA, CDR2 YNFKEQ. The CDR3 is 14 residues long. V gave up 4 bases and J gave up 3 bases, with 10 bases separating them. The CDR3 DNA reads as TGTGCCAGCAGCCGCGAGCTTATCAATCAGCCCCAGCATTTT. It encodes CASSRELINQPQHF.

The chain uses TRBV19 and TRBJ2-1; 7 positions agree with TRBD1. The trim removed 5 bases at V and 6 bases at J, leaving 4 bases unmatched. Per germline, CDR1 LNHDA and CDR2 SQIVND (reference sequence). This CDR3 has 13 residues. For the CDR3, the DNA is TGTGCCAGTAGTCGCGACAGGGTCAATGAGCAGTTCTTC. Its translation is CASSRDRVNEQFF.

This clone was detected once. The CDR3 here is CATPGGAGRNEQFF. The CDR3 nucleotides read TGTGCCACCCCAGGCGGGGCCGGGCGGAATGAGCAGTTCTTC. The V call is TRBV2, the J call TRBJ2-1; TRBD2 might be the D (6 bases). The CDR3 is 14 amino acids. V lost 10 bases to trimming and J lost 7 bases, with 20 bases between them. Germline V gene data show CDR1 as SNHLY and CDR2 as FYNNEI.

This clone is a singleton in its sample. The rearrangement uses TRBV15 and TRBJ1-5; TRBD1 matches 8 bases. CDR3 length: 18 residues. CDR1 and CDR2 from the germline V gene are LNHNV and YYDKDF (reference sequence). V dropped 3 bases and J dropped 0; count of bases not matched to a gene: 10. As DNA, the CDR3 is TGTGCCACCAGCAGGGGGACAGGAAGGGGTTATAGCAATCAGCCCCAGCATTTT. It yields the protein CATSRGTGRGYSNQPQHF.